The 15 T cell receptor beta chains in this list originate from one sample, sequenced in a study of cytomegalovirus exposure and HLA in healthy donors. The PCR employed 60 Vbeta primers together with 13 Jbeta primers. This table comes from immunoSEQ multiplex PCR, and its TCRdb copy is limited to in-frame clones, with some not included. Among approximately 160,000 clones listed, approximately 77% were seen once. Material for sequencing was PBMCs. The source of these receptors is a male donor in good health and CMV-seropositive.

A single count supports this clone. This chain uses TRBV5-1 with TRBJ1-1; D is unclear. Trimming removed 0 bases at V and 0 bases at J, with 3 bases between. Germline loops: CDR1 SGHRS, CDR2 YFSETQ. The CDR3 is made up of 13 amino acids. The CDR3 loop is CASSLAVNTEAFF. The CDR3 coding sequence is TGCGCCAGCAGCTTGGCGGTGAACACTGAAGCTTTCTTT.

The chain employs TRBV9 and TRBJ2-1, with TRBD2 matching 12 bases. V lost 4 bases to trimming and J lost 0 bases; unmatched junction nucleotides: 8. This CDR3 region has 18 residues. Germline V lookup: CDR1 SGDLS, CDR2 YYNGEE. DNA for the CDR3: TGTGCCAGCAGCCCACGGACTAGCGGGGCAACCTCCTACAATGAGCAGTTCTTC. The encoded protein is CASSPRTSGATSYNEQFF.

V gene TRBV21-1 combines with J gene TRBJ1-1; TRBD1, as called in the table, went unchecked against the DNA. TRBV21-1 represents a pseudogene. This CDR3 is 15 amino acids long. DNA of the CDR3: TGTGCCAGCAGCAACACCGGGACACCGAACACTGAAGCTTTCTTT. Protein product: CASSNTGTPNTEAFF.

The chain employs TRBV4-1 and TRBJ2-1; TRBD1 is a possible D gene (5 bases). Germline values: CDR1 MGHRA, CDR2 YSYEKL. CDR3 size: 16 residues. Trimming removed 1 base from V and 7 bases from J, with 17 bases in between. The CDR3 loop reads CASSQADTRPMNEQFF. CDR3 bases: TGCGCCAGCAGCCAAGCGGACACAAGACCGATGAATGAGCAGTTCTTC.

About this clone: A read error may account for a junction end that differs from germline. The chain has TRBV7-9 and TRBJ2-3, with 9 bases identical to TRBD1. The germline CDR1 and CDR2 sequences are SEHNR and FQNEAQ (reference sequence). The CDR3 length is 15 residues. CDR3 DNA: TGTTCCAGCAGCTCGAACAGGGGGCGGACAGATACGCAGTATTTT. This gives the protein CSSSSNRGRTDTQYF.

V usage is TRBV4-1 and J usage is TRBJ1-2; tentatively, D is TRBD1 (5 bases). Germline values: CDR1 MGHRA, CDR2 YSYEKL. Trimming cost V 3 bases and J 2 bases, with 22 bases left between them. The CDR3 contains 18 residues. CDR3 in amino acids: CASSQGPGGKGANYGYTF. CDR3 in DNA: TGCGCCAGCAGCCAGGGACCCGGGGGGAAGGGTGCCAACTATGGCTACACCTTC.

This sequence joins TRBV6-1 and TRBJ2-7, with a weak D call TRBD1 (5 bases). Trimming removed 1 base from V and 1 base from J, with 8 bases in between. Germline lookup yields CDR1 MNHNS and CDR2 SASEGT. The CDR3 contains 14 residues. DNA for the CDR3: TGTGCCAGCAGTGAAGGGGCAGGGTCCTACGAGCAGTACTTC. This sequence encodes CASSEGAGSYEQYF.

For this clone: The junction departs from the called germline gene at one end, perhaps through a read error. The chain recombines TRBV7-9 with TRBJ2-7; a weak D match, TRBD1 (7 bases). The CDR3 spans 17 residues. Germline CDR1 SEHNR, CDR2 FQNEAQ (reference sequence). CDR3 amino acids: CSSSFSIQGGERYEQYF. In nucleotides, the CDR3 is TGTTCCAGCAGCTTTAGCATTCAGGGGGGTGAACGATACGAGCAGTACTTC.

The J gene is TRBJ2-7, the V gene TRBV25-1, with TRBD1 as a possible D gene (5 bases). The germline gives CDR1 MGHDK, CDR2 SYGVNS. V shed 7 bases and J shed 5 bases, with 12 bases lying between them. The CDR3 is 12 amino acids. CDR3 amino acids: CASKGWTDEQYF. The DNA of the CDR3 is TGTGCCAGCAAGGGGTGGACGGACGAGCAGTACTTC.

The chain employs TRBV5-6 and TRBJ1-2; 9 positions agree with TRBD1. The germline gives CDR1 SGHDT, CDR2 YYEEEE. The V gene end was trimmed by 4 bases and the J gene end by 3 bases; junction bases not matched to a gene: 7. This CDR3 is built from 15 residues. The chain's CDR3 is CASSGGTGPYYGYTF. The CDR3 DNA sequence: TGTGCCAGCAGCGGAGGGACAGGGCCCTACTATGGCTACACCTTC.

This clone was counted between two and nine times. The gene calls are TRBV6-5 and TRBJ2-1, with TRBD1 matching 9 bases. From germline, CDR1 is MNHEY and CDR2 SVGAGI. V shed 2 bases, J shed 1 base, and the junction held 0 bases outside the gene matches. This CDR3 contains 15 residues. Here the CDR3 DNA reads TGTGCCAGCAGTTACGACAGGGGGTCCTACAATGAGCAGTTCTTC. Encoded protein: CASSYDRGSYNEQFF.

This chain links TRBV7-4 with TRBJ1-4, with unresolved D. Germline V gene lookup returns CDR1 SGHVT and CDR2 SQSDAQ. The CDR3 runs to 16 residues. The germline V and J ends were trimmed by 4 bases and 6 bases, with 18 bases remaining between them. The CDR3 DNA sequence: TGTGCCAGCAGCTATGATTCCCCCGCAAAGCATGAAAAACTGTTTTTT. Translated: CASSYDSPAKHEKLFF. The full variable domain, with the rest looked up from reference TRBV7-4 and TRBJ1-4, is GAGVSQSPRYKVAKRGRDVALRCDSISGHVTLYWYRQTLGQGSEVLTYSQSDAQRDKSGRPSGRFSAERPERSVSTLKIQRTEQGDSAVYLCASSYDSPAKHEKLFFGSGTQLSVL.

The genes are TRBV30 and TRBJ1-5, with TRBD1 matching 7 bases. The germline CDR1 and CDR2 sequences are GTSNPN and SVGIG (reference sequence). The CDR3 contains 17 residues. The junction had 12 bases not matched to a gene; V was cut back by 3 bases and J by 1 base. CDR3 loop: CAWSQNRGSGSNQPQHF. The CDR3 bases are TGTGCCTGGAGCCAAAACAGGGGTTCAGGGAGCAATCAGCCCCAGCATTTT.

The chain employs TRBV19 and TRBJ2-2; D is perhaps TRBD2 (7 bases). Per the germline V gene, CDR1 is LNHDA and CDR2 is SQIVND (reference sequence). The CDR3 runs to 15 residues. V lost 6 bases to trimming and J lost 4 bases, with 15 bases between them. The DNA of the CDR3 is TGTGCCAGTAGCAGAAGGGGGGGGGTCACCGGGGAGCTGTTTTTT. It encodes CASSRRGGVTGELFF.

The chain combines TRBV27 with TRBJ1-1; D remains unclear. V shed 0 bases and J shed 4 bases, with 6 bases lying between them. This CDR3 is 13 amino acids long. CDR1 and CDR2 (germline): MNHEY, SMNVEV (reference sequence). The CDR3 nucleotides are TGTGCCAGCAGTTTATCGGGGAGCACTGAAGCTTTCTTT. Protein product: CASSLSGSTEAFF.